The next 12 T cell receptor beta chains were all read from a single sample in a study of blood T cell repertoires in COVID-19. TCRdb's copy holds only in-frame clones and misses some; the assay was immunoSEQ multiplex PCR. The table has about 110,000 clones, roughly 80% seen once. Sequenced sample: peripheral blood. Every receptor here comes from a man between 50 and 59 years old with acute or convalescent COVID-19.

This sequence joins TRBV3-1 (or the pseudogene TRBV3-2) and TRBJ1-4; D might be TRBD1 (6 bases). Looked up from germline, CDR1 is LGHDT and CDR2 is YNNKEL (reference sequence). The V end lost 5 bases, the J end lost 0 bases, and 10 bases lay between the germline ends. The CDR3 length is 15 residues. The CDR3 reads CASSFRQATNEKLFF. The CDR3 DNA follows: TGTGCCAGCAGCTTTCGACAGGCAACTAATGAAAAACTGTTTTTT.

V is TRBV19 and J is TRBJ1-4; D perhaps matches TRBD1 (5 bases). Germline CDR1 reads LNHDA; CDR2 reads SQIVND (reference sequence). V was clipped by 7 bases and J by 5 bases, with 20 bases between them. The CDR3 has 16 residues. The CDR3 DNA reads TGTGCCAGTACCAATGGGAACAGGCGCTCGAATGAAAAACTGTTTTTT. Its translation is CASTNGNRRSNEKLFF.

CDR3 sequence: CASTVLAGGNEQFF. Written as DNA, the CDR3 is TGCGCCAGCACGGTACTAGCGGGGGGGAATGAGCAGTTCTTC. V usage is TRBV5-1 and J usage is TRBJ2-1, with TRBD2 matching over 13 bases. The CDR3 is 14 amino acids. The junction had 4 bases not matched to a gene; V was cut back by 6 bases and J by 7 bases. Germline values: CDR1 SGHRS, CDR2 YFSETQ.

The chain is built from TRBV7-8 and TRBJ1-2; TRBD1 aligns across 11 bases. The germline CDR1 and CDR2 sequences are SGHVS and FQNEAQ. The junction had 1 base not matched to a gene; V was cut back by 1 base and J by 3 bases. The CDR3 is made up of 15 amino acids. CDR3 nucleotides: TGTGCCAGCAGCTTAGGGGACAGGGGGTACTATGGCTACACCTTC. Amino acids: CASSLGDRGYYGYTF.

This chain links TRBV28 with TRBJ2-2; D perhaps matches TRBD1 (5 bases). CDR1 is MDHEN, CDR2 SYDVKM, per germline. V was pared by 7 bases and J by 1 base, with 13 bases between. This CDR3 is built from 15 residues. CDR3 nucleotide sequence: TGTGCCAGCACCCTGGGGCAGATGAACACCGGGGAGCTGTTTTTT. This encodes CASTLGQMNTGELFF.

In its sample, this clone was seen a few times. The genes are TRBV28 and TRBJ1-2; TRBD1 is a possible D gene (6 bases). The CDR3 covers 13 residues. V dropped 9 bases and J dropped 3 bases, with 14 bases sitting between them. Germline V gives CDR1 MDHEN, CDR2 SYDVKM. The CDR3 protein is CASQFQGYYGYTF. CDR3 nucleotide sequence: TGTGCCAGTCAGTTTCAGGGGTACTATGGCTACACCTTC.

This clone has a handful of counts. The V gene is TRBV5-1, the J gene TRBJ1-5; TRBD1 is a possible D gene (5 bases). The CDR3 sequence is 19 residues long. Trimming removed 0 bases from V and 0 bases from J, with 19 bases in between. The germline CDR1 and CDR2 sequences are SGHRS and YFSETQ. The CDR3, as DNA: TGCGCCAGCAGCTTGGCCTGGACACGGCTACTATATAGCAATCAGCCCCAGCATTTT. Residues: CASSLAWTRLLYSNQPQHF.

The chain couples TRBV7-8 to TRBJ1-2, with 8 bases lining up with TRBD1. CDR3 size: 16 residues. The germline gives CDR1 SGHVS, CDR2 FQNEAQ. V gave up 4 bases and J gave up 4 bases; unmatched junction bases: 11. Written as DNA, the CDR3 is TGTGCCAGCAGCTATGGGACAGGTCCGGAGGTCTATGGCTACACCTTC. As protein: CASSYGTGPEVYGYTF.

Here the CDR3 DNA reads TGCGCCAGCAGCTCAGGGACAGCTACCACTAACTATGGCTACACCTTC. Protein sequence: CASSSGTATTNYGYTF. The chain is built from TRBV5-1 and TRBJ1-2, with 7 positions matching TRBD1. Germline V gene data show CDR1 as SGHRS and CDR2 as YFSETQ. This CDR3 spans 16 amino acids. Trimming took 3 bases from V and 0 from J; bases not matched to a gene: 8.

The genes are TRBV28 and TRBJ2-3; 8 bases agree with TRBD2. From germline, CDR1 is MDHEN and CDR2 SYDVKM. CDR3 length: 16 residues. V shed 8 bases and J 0 bases; nucleotides not matched to a gene: 10. The CDR3 DNA reads TGTGCCAGCGAACCGTCGGGGGGGGGTAGCACAGATACGCAGTATTTT. This codes for CASEPSGGGSTDTQYF.

The rearrangement uses TRBV24-1 and TRBJ2-2; a weak D match, TRBD1 (5 bases). Germline CDR1 and CDR2: KGHDR and SFDVKD. Trimming took off 9 bases at V and 0 bases at J, with 13 bases between the two ends. The CDR3 has 15 residues. The CDR3 is CATGARPPNTGELFF. The CDR3, as DNA: TGTGCCACCGGGGCCAGGCCACCGAACACCGGGGAGCTGTTTTTT.

The chain joins TRBV6-1 to TRBJ1-6, with TRBD1 identical over 8 bases. Trimming took 5 bases from V and 5 from J; bases not matched to a gene: 5. The CDR3 covers 15 residues. CDR1 and CDR2 (germline): MNHNS, SASEGT. The CDR3 DNA reads TGTGCCAGCAGTATCTCGGGACAGGATAATTCACCCCTCCACTTT. Translation gives CASSISGQDNSPLHF.